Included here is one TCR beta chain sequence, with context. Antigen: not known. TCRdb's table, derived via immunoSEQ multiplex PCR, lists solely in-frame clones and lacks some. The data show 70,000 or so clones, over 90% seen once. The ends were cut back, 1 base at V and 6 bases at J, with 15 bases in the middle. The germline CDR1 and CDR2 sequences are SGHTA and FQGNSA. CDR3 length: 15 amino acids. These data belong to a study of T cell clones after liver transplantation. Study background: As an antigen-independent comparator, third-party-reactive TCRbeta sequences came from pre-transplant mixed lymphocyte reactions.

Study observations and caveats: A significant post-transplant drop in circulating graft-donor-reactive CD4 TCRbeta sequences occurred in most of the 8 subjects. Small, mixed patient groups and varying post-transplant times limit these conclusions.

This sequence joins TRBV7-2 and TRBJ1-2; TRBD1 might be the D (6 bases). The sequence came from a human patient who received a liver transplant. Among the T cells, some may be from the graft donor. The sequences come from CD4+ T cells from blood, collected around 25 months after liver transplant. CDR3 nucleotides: TGTGCCAGCAGCTTAGTAGGGGGGCGCGTCGATGGCTACACCTTC. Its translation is CASSLVGGRVDGYTF.